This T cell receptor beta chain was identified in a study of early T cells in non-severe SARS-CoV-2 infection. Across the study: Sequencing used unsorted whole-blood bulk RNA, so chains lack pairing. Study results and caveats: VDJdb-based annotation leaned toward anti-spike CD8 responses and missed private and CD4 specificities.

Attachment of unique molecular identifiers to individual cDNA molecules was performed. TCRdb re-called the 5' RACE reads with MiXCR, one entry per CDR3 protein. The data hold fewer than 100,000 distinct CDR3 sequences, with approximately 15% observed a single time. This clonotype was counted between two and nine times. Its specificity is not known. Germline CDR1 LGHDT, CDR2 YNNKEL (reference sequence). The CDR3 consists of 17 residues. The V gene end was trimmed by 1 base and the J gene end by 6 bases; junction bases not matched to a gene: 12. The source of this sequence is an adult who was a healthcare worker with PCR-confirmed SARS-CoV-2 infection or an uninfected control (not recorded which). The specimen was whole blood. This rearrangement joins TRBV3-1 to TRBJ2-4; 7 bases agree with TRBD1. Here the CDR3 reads CASSQGDSFGWGNIQYF. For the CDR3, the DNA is TGTGCCAGCAGCCAAGGGGACAGTTTCGGGTGGGGAAACATTCAGTACTTC.